This T cell receptor beta chain stems from a study of cytomegalovirus exposure and HLA in healthy donors. Produced via immunoSEQ multiplex PCR; TCRdb's table is partial and in-frame only. In the table there are over 110,000 clones, around nine tenths of which are singletons. V lost 7 bases, J lost 6 bases, and 13 bases lay in between. This CDR3 comprises 12 residues. Per germline, CDR1 MGHDK and CDR2 SYGVNS. J is TRBJ2-7 and V is TRBV25-1; TRBD1 might be the D (6 bases). Sequencing was performed on PBMCs. This TCR was sampled from a man aged 18 to 35 in good health and CMV-seropositive. The CDR3 coding sequence is TGTGCCAGCAACAGGGAAACTTCCGAGCAGTACTTC. It codes for CASNRETSEQYF.